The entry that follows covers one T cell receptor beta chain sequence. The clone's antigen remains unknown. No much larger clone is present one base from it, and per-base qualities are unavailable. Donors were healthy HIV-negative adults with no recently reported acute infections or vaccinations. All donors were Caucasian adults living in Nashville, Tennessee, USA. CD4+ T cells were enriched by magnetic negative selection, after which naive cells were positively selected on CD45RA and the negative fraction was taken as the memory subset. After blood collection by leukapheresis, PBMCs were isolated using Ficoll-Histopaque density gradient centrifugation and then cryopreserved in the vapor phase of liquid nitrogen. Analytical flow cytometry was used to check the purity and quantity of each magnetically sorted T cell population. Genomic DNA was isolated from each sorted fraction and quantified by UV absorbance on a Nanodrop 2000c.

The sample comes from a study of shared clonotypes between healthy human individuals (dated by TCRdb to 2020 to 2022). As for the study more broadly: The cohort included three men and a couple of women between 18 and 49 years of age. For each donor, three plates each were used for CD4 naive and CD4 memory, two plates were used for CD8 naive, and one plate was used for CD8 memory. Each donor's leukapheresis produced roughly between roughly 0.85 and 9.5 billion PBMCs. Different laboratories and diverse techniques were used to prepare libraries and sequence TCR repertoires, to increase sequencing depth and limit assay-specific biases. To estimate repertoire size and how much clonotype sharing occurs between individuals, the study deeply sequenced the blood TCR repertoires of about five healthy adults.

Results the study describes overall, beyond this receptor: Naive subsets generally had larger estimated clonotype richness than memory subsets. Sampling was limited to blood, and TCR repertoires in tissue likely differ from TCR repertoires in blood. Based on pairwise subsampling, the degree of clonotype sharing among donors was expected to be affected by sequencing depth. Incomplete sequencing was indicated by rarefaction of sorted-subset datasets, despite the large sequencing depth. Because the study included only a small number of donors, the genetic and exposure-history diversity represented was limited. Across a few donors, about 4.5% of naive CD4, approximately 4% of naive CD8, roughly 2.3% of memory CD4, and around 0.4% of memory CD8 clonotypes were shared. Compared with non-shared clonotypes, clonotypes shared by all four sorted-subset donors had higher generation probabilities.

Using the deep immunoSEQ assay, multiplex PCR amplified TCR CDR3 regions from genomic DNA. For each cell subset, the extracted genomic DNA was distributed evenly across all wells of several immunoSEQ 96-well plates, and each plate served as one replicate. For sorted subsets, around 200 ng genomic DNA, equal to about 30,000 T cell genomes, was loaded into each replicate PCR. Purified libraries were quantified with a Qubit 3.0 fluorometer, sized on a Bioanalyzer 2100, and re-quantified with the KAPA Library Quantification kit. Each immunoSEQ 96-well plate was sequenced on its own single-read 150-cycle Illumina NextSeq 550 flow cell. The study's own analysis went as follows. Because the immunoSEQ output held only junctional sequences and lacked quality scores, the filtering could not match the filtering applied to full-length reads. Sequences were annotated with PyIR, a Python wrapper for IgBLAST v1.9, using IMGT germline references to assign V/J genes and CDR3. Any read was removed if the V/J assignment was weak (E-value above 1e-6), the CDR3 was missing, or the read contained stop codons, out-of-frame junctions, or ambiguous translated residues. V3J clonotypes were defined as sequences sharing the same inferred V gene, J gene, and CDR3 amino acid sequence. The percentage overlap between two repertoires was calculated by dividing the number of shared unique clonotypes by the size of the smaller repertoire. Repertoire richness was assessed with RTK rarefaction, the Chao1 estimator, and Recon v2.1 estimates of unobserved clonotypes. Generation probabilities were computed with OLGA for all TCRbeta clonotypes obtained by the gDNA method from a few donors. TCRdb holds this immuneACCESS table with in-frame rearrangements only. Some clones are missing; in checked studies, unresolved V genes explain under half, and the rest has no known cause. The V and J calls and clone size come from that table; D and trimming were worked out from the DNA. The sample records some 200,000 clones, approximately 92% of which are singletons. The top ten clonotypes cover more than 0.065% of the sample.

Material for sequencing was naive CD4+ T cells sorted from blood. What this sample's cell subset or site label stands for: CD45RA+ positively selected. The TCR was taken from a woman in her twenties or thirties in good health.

The CDR3 here reads CAWGLRAPEAFF. The nucleotide sequence reads as follows: TGTGCCTGGGGTCTCCGGGCCCCTGAAGCTTTCTTT. The chain links TRBV30 with TRBJ1-1; no confident D gene assignment can be made. V is pared back by 5 bases and J by 6 bases, with 13 bases lying between the germline termini. The CDR1 and CDR2 encoded by the germline V gene (reference sequence) are GTSNPN and SVGIG. The CDR3 runs 12 amino acids, cysteine and phenylalanine included. Only CDR3 DNA is held: 36 bases, read in frame from base 1.